Listed below are T cell receptor beta chains from one sample, sequenced in a study of blood T cell repertoires in COVID-19. Assay used: immunoSEQ multiplex PCR; TCRdb lists only in-frame clones, some missing. The sample carries fewer than 500,000 clones, around 87% recorded once. Sequencing was carried out using PBMCs or T cells enriched from blood (not recorded which). These receptors were taken from a woman in her twenties or thirties with acute COVID-19. CDR3s include the opening cysteine and the closing phenylalanine or tryptophan. The D gene is left open where the match is weak. The size entry is marked missing in some rows and otherwise reads once, few, many or a size class.

J | V | D | size | DNA | CDR3
TRBJ1-2 | TRBV18 | TRBD1 | . | TGTGCCAGCTCACCACAGCCCGGGACAGGTTGGTTGTCTGGCTACACCTTC | CASSPQPGTGWLSGYTF
TRBJ1-6 | TRBV2 | . | . | TGTGCCAGCAGTGGACAGTTAGATAATTCACCCCTCCACTTT | CASSGQLDNSPLHF
TRBJ1-2 | TRBV6-2/TRBV6-3 | . | . | TGTGCCAGCAGTTACCGGGCAGGGGATTCCTATGGCTACACCTTC | CASSYRAGDSYGYTF
TRBJ2-1 | TRBV24-1 | TRBD2 | few | TGTGCCACCAGTGACGGAGCGGGGGGTTACAATGAGCAGTTCTTC | CATSDGAGGYNEQFF
TRBJ1-1 | TRBV7-8 | TRBD1 | . | TGTGCCAGCAGCCGACCAAACCGGACAGGGCACACTGAAGCTTTCTTT | CASSRPNRTGHTEAFF
TRBJ1-6 | TRBV15 | . | . | TGTGCCACCAGAAAAACAGGGTCCGGTTCACCCCTCCACTTT | CATRKTGSGSPLHF
TRBJ1-1 | TRBV7-3 | . | few | TGTGCCAGCAGCTTAAACAGCAACACTGAAGCTTTCTTT | CASSLNSNTEAFF
TRBJ2-2 | TRBV10-1 | . | once | TGCGCCAGCAGCGGAGAGAACGGGGAGCTGTTTTTT | CASSGENGELFF
TRBJ2-3 | TRBV24-1 | TRBD2 | . | TGTGCCACCAGTGATTTGACTAGCGGGGGCCCCACAGATACGCAGTATTTT | CATSDLTSGGPTDTQYF
TRBJ2-5 | TRBV29-1 | TRBD2 | . | TGCAGCGTCACCCTAGCGGGGATACAAGAGACCCAGTACTTC | CSVTLAGIQETQYF
TRBJ1-1 | TRBV12-3/TRBV12-4 | . | . | TGTGCCAGCAGTTTTGCCAGGAACACTGAAGCTTTCTTT | CASSFARNTEAFF
TRBJ2-2 | TRBV5-1 | TRBD2 | . | TGCGCCAGCAGCTTTACTAGCGGCTCCACCGGGGAGCTGTTTTTT | CASSFTSGSTGELFF
TRBJ2-7 | TRBV6-5 | . | . | TGTGCCAGCAGTTACGCAGGGCCCTACGAGCAGTACTTC | CASSYAGPYEQYF
TRBJ2-1 | TRBV19 | . | once | TGTGCCAGTAGTTCATCCGGGACACCCTACAATGAGCAGTTCTTC | CASSSSGTPYNEQFF
TRBJ2-7 | TRBV6-1 | . | . | TGTGCCAGCAGTGAACCGACAGTCTACGAGCAGTACTTC | CASSEPTVYEQYF
TRBJ2-1 | TRBV5-6 | TRBD2 | . | TGTGCCAGCAGCGGACTAGCGGGGGGGCTTAATGAGCAGTTCTTC | CASSGLAGGLNEQFF
TRBJ1-3 | TRBV11-1 | . | few | TGTGCCAGCAGCCCTACACGAGGAACTGGAAACACCATATATTTT | CASSPTRGTGNTIYF
TRBJ2-5 | TRBV18 | TRBD1 | . | TGTGCCAGCTCACCCTTCAGGGACAGCAAAGAGACCCAGTACTTC | CASSPFRDSKETQYF
TRBJ1-1 | TRBV7-9 | . | . | TGTGCCAGCAGCTTAGAAGCCAGGGGCACTGAAGCTTTCTTT | CASSLEARGTEAFF
TRBJ1-1 | TRBV18 | . | . | TGTGCCAGCTCACCGGTCCAGGGAGGGGCACCCCACACTGAAGCTTTCTTT | CASSPVQGGAPHTEAFF
TRBJ2-7 | TRBV19 | . | . | TGTGCCAGTAATTGGGGCGACGAGCAGTACTTC | CASNWGDEQYF
TRBJ2-7 | TRBV6-1 | TRBD1 | once | TGTGCCAGCAGTGAAAGGGACAGGAGATGGAGCGAGCAGTACTTC | CASSERDRRWSEQYF
TRBJ2-1 | TRBV12-3/TRBV12-4 | . | . | TGTGCCAGCCGATCCGAGACTAAAAATGAGCAGTTCTTC | CASRSETKNEQFF
TRBJ2-4 | TRBV6-5 | TRBD1 | . | TGTGCCAGCAGTTCCAGGGGGACCAAAAACATTCAGTACTTC | CASSSRGTKNIQYF
TRBJ2-5 | TRBV5-1 | TRBD1 | once | TGCGCCAGCAGCGGGGTGGGACAGGAAGAGACCCAGTACTTC | CASSGVGQEETQYF
TRBJ1-2 | TRBV10-3 | . | . | TGTGCCACCCTTTCCCACCGGGACACAGACTATGGCTACACCTTC | CATLSHRDTDYGYTF
TRBJ2-1 | TRBV9 | TRBD1 | . | TGTGCCGGAGGGACAGGCCCATACAATGAGCAGTTCTTC | CAGGTGPYNEQFF
TRBJ2-1 | TRBV2 | . | . | TGTGCCAGCAGTGAATTCGTCCTGAATGAGCAGTTCTTC | CASSEFVLNEQFF
TRBJ1-5 | TRBV10-2 | TRBD1 | . | TGCGCCAGCAGGGATAGGGGGCGCGGGCAGCCCCAGCATTTT | CASRDRGRGQPQHF
TRBJ2-3 | TRBV6-1 | . | . | TGTGCCAGCAGTGACCTAGGTGGGGAGACAGATACGCAGTATTTT | CASSDLGGETDTQYF
TRBJ1-3 | TRBV18 | . | . | TGTGCCAGCTCACCAGCGGGAGGTGGAAACACCATATATTTT | CASSPAGGGNTIYF
TRBJ1-6 | TRBV6-5 | . | . | TGTGCCAGCAGTACCCTCGCAGGGGTTAATTCACCCCTCCACTTT | CASSTLAGVNSPLHF
TRBJ2-2 | TRBV6-6 | TRBD1 | . | TGTGCCAGCAGTTCCCGACAGGGTGCCGGGGAGCTGTTTTTT | CASSSRQGAGELFF
TRBJ1-2 | TRBV6-5 | . | . | TGTGCCAGCCGCGCGGCGGACTCGACCTATGGCTACACCTTC | CASRAADSTYGYTF
TRBJ1-1 | TRBV29-1 | . | . | TGCAGCGTTAACAGGGAGATTGAAGCTTTCTTT | CSVNREIEAFF
TRBJ1-2 | TRBV19 | TRBD1 | . | TGTGCCACTAAAGGGGGACAGGGGGACGGCTACACCTTC | CATKGGQGDGYTF
TRBJ2-7 | TRBV14 | . | . | TGTGCCAGCAGCCAAGTCGTCCGAGACGAGCAGTACTTC | CASSQVVRDEQYF